The 8 T cell receptor beta chains below were found in one sample sequenced in a study of human T cells and chemical hapten exposure. One entry per CDR3 protein, called by TCRdb with MiXCR from the RACE reads. The repertoire holds approximately 120,000 distinct CDR3 sequences, with 9% to 9.5% as singletons. The time point is: patch test 2, 6 weeks after DPC sensitization. Specified treatment: therapeutic diphenylcyclopropenone sensitization with weekly scalp DPC. The sample was whole blood, taken in connection with sensitization to the hapten diphenylcyclopropenone (DPC). The source is a woman between 35 and 50 years old with alopecia areata. Some clones in this sample may be carry-over from other donors' samples.

The chain uses TRBV10-3 and TRBJ2-7; 7 bases are a match to TRBD1. This CDR3 is 15 amino acids long. Losses at the gene ends were 0 bases for V and 1 base for J; bases not matched to a gene: 3. CDR1 is ENHRY and CDR2 is SYGVKD in the germline V gene. As DNA, the CDR3 is TGTGCCATCAGTGAGTCGACAGGGCCATCCTACGAGCAGTACTTC. Translation gives CAISESTGPSYEQYF.

This chain links TRBV29-1 with TRBJ2-7, with 7 bases lining up with TRBD1. CDR1 and CDR2 from the germline V gene are SQVTM and ANQGSEA. The CDR3 runs to 14 residues. V was clipped by 4 bases and J by 1 base; unmatched bases: 7. The CDR3 loop reads CSVVSTGISYEQYF. CDR3 DNA sequence: TGCAGCGTTGTTTCGACAGGGATTTCCTACGAGCAGTACTTC.

The chain recombines TRBV18 with TRBJ1-4; TRBD1 might be the D (6 bases). Germline loops: CDR1 KGHSH, CDR2 LQKENI. The CDR3 sequence is 14 residues long. The V end lost 3 bases, the J end lost 5 bases, and 10 bases lay between the germline ends. CDR3 region: CASSPGQPNEKLFF. The CDR3 DNA follows: TGTGCCAGCTCACCGGGACAACCCAATGAAAAACTGTTTTTT.

This clonotype was counted only a few times. The chain has TRBV20-1 and TRBJ2-3; TRBD2 agrees at 11 bases. Germline trimming cut 6 bases from V and 2 bases from J; bases unmatched to any gene: 7. Looked up from germline, CDR1 is DFQATT and CDR2 is SNEGSKA (reference sequence). This CDR3 has 15 residues. DNA of the CDR3: TGCAGTGCGAGTAGCGGGGGGGCCCTCACAGATACGCAGTATTTT. It codes for CSASSGGALTDTQYF.

This clonotype has at least ten counts. The chain employs TRBV4-3 and TRBJ2-3; D might be TRBD2 (7 bases). V dropped 2 bases and J dropped 4 bases, with 16 bases sitting between them. This CDR3 spans 16 amino acids. Germline CDR1 is LGHNA and CDR2 is YSLEER. The CDR3 is CASSQSLGGGPDTQYF. DNA for the CDR3: TGCGCCAGCAGCCAATCCCTGGGGGGGGGCCCAGATACGCAGTATTTT.

V usage is TRBV7-9 and J usage is TRBJ1-2, with 8 bases that match TRBD1. Germline V gene sequence: CDR1 SEHNR, CDR2 FQNEAQ (reference sequence). V shed 4 bases, J shed 9 bases, and the junction held 10 bases outside the gene matches. There are 14 residues in the CDR3. CDR3: CASSSGTGLYRYTF. CDR3 nucleotide sequence: TGTGCCAGCAGCTCAGGGACAGGCCTTTATCGCTACACCTTC.

The genes are TRBV7-2 and TRBJ1-1; D uncertain. The CDR3 runs 13 residues. CDR1 SGHTA and CDR2 FQGNSA come from the germline V gene. V was trimmed by 6 bases and J by 0 bases, leaving 8 bases between them. The CDR3 DNA reads TGTGCCAGCAGATTCGGATTGAACACTGAAGCTTTCTTT. Its protein is CASRFGLNTEAFF. The complete variable domain, with remaining parts taken from reference TRBV7-2 and TRBJ1-1, reads GAGVSQSPSNKVTEKGKDVELRCDPISGHTALYWYRQSLGQGLEFLIYFQGNSAPDKSGLPSDRFSAERTGGSVSTLTIQRTQQEDSAVYLCASRFGLNTEAFFGQGTRLTVV.

This clonotype occurred many times. The V gene is TRBV7-9, the J gene TRBJ1-2, with D maybe TRBD1 (5 bases). Germline V gene lookup returns CDR1 SEHNR and CDR2 FQNEAQ (reference sequence). The CDR3 loop spans 14 amino acids. V lost 5 bases, J lost 8 bases, and 18 bases lay in between. CDR3 sequence reads: CASSPEGRTIGYTF. The CDR3 DNA reads TGTGCCAGCAGCCCAGAGGGACGGACGATAGGCTACACCTTC.